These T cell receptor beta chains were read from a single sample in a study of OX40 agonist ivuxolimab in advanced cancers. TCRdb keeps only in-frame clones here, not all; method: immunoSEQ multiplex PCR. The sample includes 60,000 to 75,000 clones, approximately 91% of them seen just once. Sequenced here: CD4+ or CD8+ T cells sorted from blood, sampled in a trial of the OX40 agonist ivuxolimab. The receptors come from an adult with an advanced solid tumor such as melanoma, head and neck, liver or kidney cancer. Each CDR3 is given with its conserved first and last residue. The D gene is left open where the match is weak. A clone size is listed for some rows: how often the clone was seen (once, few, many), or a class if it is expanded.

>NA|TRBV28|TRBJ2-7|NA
TGTGCCAGCAGACCGCGGGGAGGCCCCTACGAGCAGTACTTC
CASRPRGGPYEQYF
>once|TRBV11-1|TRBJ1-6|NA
TGTGCCAGCAGCGAGGGACGAAGCTCCTATAATTCACCCCTCCACTTT
CASSEGRSSYNSPLHF
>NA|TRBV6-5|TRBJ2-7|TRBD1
TGTGCCAGCAGTTACTCGTCCGGACAGGTCCCCTACGAGCAGTACTTC
CASSYSSGQVPYEQYF
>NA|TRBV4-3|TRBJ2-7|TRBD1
TGCGCCAGCAGCCAAGATTGGGCAGGGGGCTGGGAGCAGTACTTC
CASSQDWAGGWEQYF
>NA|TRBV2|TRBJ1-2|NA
TGTGCCAGCAGTCTGGGGGGGCGCGTTGGCTACACCTTC
CASSLGGRVGYTF
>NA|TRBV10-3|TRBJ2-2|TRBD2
TGTGCCATCAGTGAAGATGGGACTAGCGGGGGGGCCTCGGGTGACACCGGGGAGCTGTTTTTT
CAISEDGTSGGASGDTGELFF
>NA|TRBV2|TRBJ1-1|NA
TGTGCCAGCAGCGACATGAACAGGGCGGGCACTGAAGCTTTCTTT
CASSDMNRAGTEAFF
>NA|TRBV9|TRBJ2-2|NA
TGTGCCAGCAGCGTAGCACTGAACACCGGGGAGCTGTTTTTT
CASSVALNTGELFF
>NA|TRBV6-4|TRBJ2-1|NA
TGTGCCAGCAGTGAGGAGGCCACCATACTCCGCAATGAGCAGTTCTTC
CASSEEATILRNEQFF
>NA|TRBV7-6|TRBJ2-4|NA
TGTGCCAGCAGTTTCTTATCGGGGGATATAGCCAAAAACATTCAGTACTTC
CASSFLSGDIAKNIQYF
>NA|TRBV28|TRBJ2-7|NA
TGTGCCAGCAGACCTGCCGGCTGGGTTGACGAGCAGTACTTC
CASRPAGWVDEQYF
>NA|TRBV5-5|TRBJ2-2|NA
TGTGCCAGCAGTTCTTGGAGTGGAGGGGAGCTGTTTTTT
CASSSWSGGELFF
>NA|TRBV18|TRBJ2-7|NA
TGTGCCAGCTCACAGACAGGCTCTGCCTACGAGCAGTACTTC
CASSQTGSAYEQYF
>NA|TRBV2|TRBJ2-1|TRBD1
TGTGCCAGCTTGGGACAGGGTGATGAAAATGAGCAGTTCTTC
CASLGQGDENEQFF
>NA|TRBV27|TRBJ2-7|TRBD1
TGTGCCAGCAGTTTATACAGGACAGGGGGCGACGAGCAGTACTTC
CASSLYRTGGDEQYF
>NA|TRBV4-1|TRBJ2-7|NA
TGCGCCAGCAGCCCTGCCGGGCCCTCCTACGAGCAGTACTTC
CASSPAGPSYEQYF
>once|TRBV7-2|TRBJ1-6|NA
TGTGCCAGCAGCTTAGTTTGGGGGGGAAATTCACCCCTCCACTTT
CASSLVWGGNSPLHF
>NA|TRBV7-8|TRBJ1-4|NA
TGTGCCAGCAGCTTATACCGGGTTAAGGGTGAAAAACTGTTTTTT
CASSLYRVKGEKLFF
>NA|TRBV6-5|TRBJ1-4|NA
TGTGCCAGCAGTTATGGGACGGACTTTAATGAAAAACTGTTTTTT
CASSYGTDFNEKLFF
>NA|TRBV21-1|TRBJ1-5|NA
TGTGCCAGCATCAACCGGGACAGAAGCAATCAGCCCCAGCATTTT
CASINRDRSNQPQHF
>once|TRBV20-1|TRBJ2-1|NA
TGCAGTGCGACCCGAGAGGGTGAGCAGTTCTTC
CSATREGEQFF
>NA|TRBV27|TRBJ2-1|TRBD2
TGTGCCAGCAGTTTATCGGCGGGAGGCTCCTACAATGAGCAGTTCTTC
CASSLSAGGSYNEQFF
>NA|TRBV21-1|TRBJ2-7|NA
TGTGCCAGCAAGACCCCAGACAGGGCATGTTCCTACGAGCAGTACTTC
CASKTPDRACSYEQYF
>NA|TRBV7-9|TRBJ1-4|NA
TGTGCCAGCAGCCTAGCCGGGACCTGGGATGAAAAACTGTTTTTT
CASSLAGTWDEKLFF
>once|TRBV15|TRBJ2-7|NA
TGTGCCACCAGCTGGGGGACGGTCGGGAACGAGCAGTACTTC
CATSWGTVGNEQYF
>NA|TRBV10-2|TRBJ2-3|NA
TGCGCCAGCAGTGCGACTACCAGCACAGATACGCAGTATTTT
CASSATTSTDTQYF
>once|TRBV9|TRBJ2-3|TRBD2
TGTGCCAGCAGCATACCTCGGGGACTAGCGGGCACAGATACGCAGTATTTT
CASSIPRGLAGTDTQYF
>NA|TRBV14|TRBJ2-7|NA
TGTGCCAGCAGCCAGGCAACCTACGAGCAGTACTTC
CASSQATYEQYF
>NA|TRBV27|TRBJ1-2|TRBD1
TGTGCCAGCAGTGTACTCACCCCGACAGGGGTACATAACTATGGCTACACCTTC
CASSVLTPTGVHNYGYTF
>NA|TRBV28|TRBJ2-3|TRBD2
TGTGCCAGCAGACTCCAAGGCGGGGGGCGGACAGATACGCAGTATTTT
CASRLQGGGRTDTQYF
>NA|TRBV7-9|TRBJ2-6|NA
TGTGCCAGCAGCTTGACCTTGGACAAGCCTGGGGCCAACGTCCTGACTTTC
CASSLTLDKPGANVLTF
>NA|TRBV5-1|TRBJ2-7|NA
TGCGCCAGCAGATCAGGGGCAAACGAGCAGTACTTC
CASRSGANEQYF
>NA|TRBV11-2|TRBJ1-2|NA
TGTGCCAGCAGCTTACAGGGGCCCGGGGTTTACTATGGCTACACCTTC
CASSLQGPGVYYGYTF
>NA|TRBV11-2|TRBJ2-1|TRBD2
TGTGCCAGCAGCACTTACTCCGTCGGACTAGCGGGAGTCAATGAGCAGTTCTTC
CASSTYSVGLAGVNEQFF
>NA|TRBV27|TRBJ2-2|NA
TGTGCCAGCAGTTTCGGGCGACCTTGGGCCGGGGAGCTGTTTTTT
CASSFGRPWAGELFF
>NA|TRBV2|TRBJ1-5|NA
TGTGCCAGCAAAAACGTTGGACAGTTCAATCAGCCCCAGCATTTT
CASKNVGQFNQPQHF
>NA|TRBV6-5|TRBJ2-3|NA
TGTGCCAGCAGTTACACGGGGCGGGCAGATACGCAGTATTTT
CASSYTGRADTQYF
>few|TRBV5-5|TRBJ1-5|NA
TGTGCCAGCAGCCTCATGGGCGCCGGGAATCAGCCCCAGCATTTT
CASSLMGAGNQPQHF
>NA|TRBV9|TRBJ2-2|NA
TGTGCCAGCGGACCCCCGAACACCGGGGAGCTGTTTTTT
CASGPPNTGELFF
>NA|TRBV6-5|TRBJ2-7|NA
TGTGCCAGCAGTTACTTTGGCGTCTCCTACGAGCAGTACTTC
CASSYFGVSYEQYF
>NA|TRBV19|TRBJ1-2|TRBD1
TGTGCCAGTACCATGATCGGGACAGGCCTCTATGGCTACACCTTC
CASTMIGTGLYGYTF
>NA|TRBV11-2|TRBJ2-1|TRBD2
TGTGCCAGCAGCTTAGTAGGCCGGGGGGGCCGGGGTGAGCAGTTCTTC
CASSLVGRGGRGEQFF
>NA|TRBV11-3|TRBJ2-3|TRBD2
TGTGCCAGCAGCGGACGCAGAGGACTAGCGGGGGAGACAGATACGCAGTATTTT
CASSGRRGLAGETDTQYF
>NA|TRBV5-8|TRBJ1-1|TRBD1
TGTGCCAGCAGCTTGGGGACAGGGGGGACTGAAGCTTTCTTT
CASSLGTGGTEAFF
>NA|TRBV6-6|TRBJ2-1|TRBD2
TGTGCCAGCAGCGTACCGGGACTAGCGACTTACAATGAGCAGTTCTTC
CASSVPGLATYNEQFF
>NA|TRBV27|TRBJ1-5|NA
TGTGCCAGCGGGTTGAATGAGGGTTACCAGCCCCAGCATTTT
CASGLNEGYQPQHF
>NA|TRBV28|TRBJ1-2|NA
TGTGCCAGCACAACGGGCTGGAACAGGCCCGTTTGGTATGGCTACACCTTC
CASTTGWNRPVWYGYTF
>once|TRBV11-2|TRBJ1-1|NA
TGTGCCAGCAGCTACGCCCACGCCACGGTGAACACTGAAGCTTTCTTT
CASSYAHATVNTEAFF
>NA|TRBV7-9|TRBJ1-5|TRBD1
TGTGCCAGCAGCCCCGGGGACAGGGGACAGCATTTT
CASSPGDRGQHF
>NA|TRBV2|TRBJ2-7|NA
TGTGCCACCCTAGGGAGGGGCAAGGGGGCCTCCTACGAGCAGTACTTC
CATLGRGKGASYEQYF
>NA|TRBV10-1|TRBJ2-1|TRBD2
TGCGCCAGCAGTGAGTCCCCGGGACTAGCCTATGAGCAGTTCTTC
CASSESPGLAYEQFF
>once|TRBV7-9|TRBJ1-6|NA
TGTGCCAGCAGCTCCCGCAGGGCGGATAATTCACCCCTCCACTTT
CASSSRRADNSPLHF
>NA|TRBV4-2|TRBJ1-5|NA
TGTGCCAGCAGCCAAACAGGGAGTCAGCCCCAGCATTTT
CASSQTGSQPQHF
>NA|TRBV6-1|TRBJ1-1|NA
TGTGCCAGCAGTGATTTTATGAACACTGAAGCTTTCTTT
CASSDFMNTEAFF
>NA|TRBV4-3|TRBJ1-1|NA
TGCGCCAGCAGCCAAGAAGGACTGGCAAACACTGAAGCTTTCTTT
CASSQEGLANTEAFF